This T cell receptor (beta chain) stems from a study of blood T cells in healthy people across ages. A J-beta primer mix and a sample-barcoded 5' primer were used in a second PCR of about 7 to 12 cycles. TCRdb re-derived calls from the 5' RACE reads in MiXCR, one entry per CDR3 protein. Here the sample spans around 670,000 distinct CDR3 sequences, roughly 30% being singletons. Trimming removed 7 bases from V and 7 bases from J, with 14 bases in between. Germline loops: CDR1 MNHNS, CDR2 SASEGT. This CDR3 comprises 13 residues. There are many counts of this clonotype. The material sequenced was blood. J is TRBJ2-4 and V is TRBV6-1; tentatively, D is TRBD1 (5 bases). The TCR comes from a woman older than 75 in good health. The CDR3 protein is CASTQDIGNIQYF. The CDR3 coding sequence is TGTGCCAGCACCCAGGACATTGGGAACATTCAGTACTTC.